This T cell receptor beta chain originates from a study of CXCR3-negative and CXCR3-positive naive CD8 T cells. Carrying UMI labels, the TRB cDNA libraries were prepared through 5' RACE. With the 5' RACE reads reprocessed, TCRdb shows one record per CDR3 protein and no DNA. Its table records approximately 62,000 distinct CDR3 sequences. The CDR3 contains 15 residues. Germline V CDR1 and CDR2: SGHRS, YFSETQ. The rearrangement uses TRBV5-1 and TRBJ2-1; the TRBD1 assignment by TCRdb is unverifiable without DNA. This clonotype was obtained from a human donor in good health. Some clones in this sample may be carry-over from other donors' samples. The sequencing input was naive CXCR3- CD8+ T cells from blood. As to subset: CD45RO-CCR7+CD27+CD95- naive CD8+ T cells lacking CXCR3 (TNR3-). CDR3 loop: CASSLLIDRVDEQFF.